The rows below give T cell receptor beta chains drawn from one sample of a study of blood T cells in healthy people across ages. MiXCR, run by TCRdb on the 5' RACE reads, gives a single entry per CDR3 protein. The sample lists about 830,000 distinct CDR3 sequences; 60% to 80% were seen once. Material for sequencing was blood. These TCRs come from a man aged 25 to 45 in good health. CDR3s include the opening cysteine and the closing phenylalanine or tryptophan. Fields, in order: J gene, clone size, V gene, D gene, CDR3 protein, CDR3 DNA. A D gene is named only where the DNA matches it firmly. Clone size is stated in some rows and not others, as once, few, many or a class when expanded.

TRBJ2-7 - TRBV12-3/TRBV12-4 TRBD1 CASSLTGQSSYEQYF TGTGCCAGCAGTTTGACGGGACAGAGCTCCTACGAGCAGTACTTC
TRBJ1-1 - TRBV29-1 - CSVGGGKGTEAFF TGCAGCGTTGGGGGAGGGAAAGGCACTGAAGCTTTCTTT
TRBJ2-7 once TRBV27 TRBD1 CASSLGDSHYEQYF TGTGCCAGCAGTTTAGGGGACAGCCACTACGAGCAGTACTTC
TRBJ1-2 - TRBV14 TRBD1 CASSQGQGARYGYTF TGTGCCAGCAGCCAAGGACAGGGGGCCAGGTATGGCTACACCTTC
TRBJ2-5 - TRBV7-2 TRBD2 CASSLYRGTSVQETQYF TGTGCCAGCAGCTTATACCGCGGGACTAGCGTCCAAGAGACCCAGTACTTC
TRBJ2-1 once TRBV20-1 - CSARATGNSRSYNEQFF TGCAGTGCTAGGGCTACAGGGAATTCCCGCTCCTACAATGAGCAGTTCTTC
TRBJ1-5 - TRBV7-2 - CASTPGQNQPQHF TGTGCCAGCACCCCGGGCCAAAATCAGCCCCAGCATTTT
TRBJ2-5 - TRBV12-3/TRBV12-4 - CASRATGAYVGEQYF TGTGCCAGCAGGGCCACCGGGGCCTATGTCGGTGAGCAGTACTTC
TRBJ1-1 once TRBV6-6 - CASSTEAEAFF TGTGCCAGCAGTACGGAGGCTGAAGCTTTCTTT
TRBJ2-1 - TRBV4-3 - CASSQSTGGAYNEQFF TGCGCCAGCAGCCAAAGTACGGGGGGCGCCTACAATGAGCAGTTCTTC
TRBJ1-5 - TRBV6-1 TRBD1 CASSEGDRGHQPQHF TGTGCCAGCAGTGAGGGAGACAGGGGGCATCAGCCCCAGCATTTT
TRBJ1-1 - TRBV27 - CASSLGAGGGSRAFF TGTGCCAGCAGTTTAGGGGCCGGGGGGGGATCTAGAGCTTTCTTT
TRBJ2-1 - TRBV20-1 TRBD1 CSASGGQIIYNEQFF TGCAGTGCTAGTGGGGGACAGATTATTTACAATGAGCAGTTCTTC
TRBJ2-2 - TRBV7-2 TRBD2 CASSQRAGGSNTGELFF TGTGCCAGCAGCCAAAGAGCGGGGGGGTCGAACACCGGGGAGCTGTTTTTT
TRBJ1-1 once TRBV6-2/TRBV6-3 - CASQHRATEAFF TGTGCCAGCCAACACAGGGCCACTGAAGCTTTCTTT
TRBJ2-1 - TRBV15 TRBD2 CATSRGTSGGYNEQFF TGTGCCACCAGCAGAGGGACTAGCGGGGGATACAATGAGCAGTTCTTC
TRBJ2-7 once TRBV20-1 - CSARVGPSYEQYF TGCAGTGCTAGAGTGGGACCATCCTACGAGCAGTACTTC
TRBJ2-1 - TRBV4-3 - CASSQGQSIFGEQFF TGCGCCAGCAGCCAAGGACAGAGCATTTTCGGTGAGCAGTTCTTC
TRBJ2-7 few TRBV29-1 TRBD1 CSVSFTGAREQYF TGCAGCGTGTCTTTCACAGGGGCCCGCGAGCAGTACTTC
TRBJ2-1 - TRBV20-1 - CSAEGGRRANEQFF TGCAGTGCCGAAGGGGGGAGGAGGGCGAATGAGCAGTTCTTC
TRBJ2-1 - TRBV27 TRBD2 CASYGGVDAGVYNEQFF TGTGCCAGTTACGGGGGGGTTGATGCAGGGGTATACAATGAGCAGTTCTTC
TRBJ1-2 - TRBV27 - CASKPRQPGYGYTF TGTGCCAGCAAGCCGCGACAGCCGGGATATGGCTACACCTTC
TRBJ2-3 - TRBV12-3/TRBV12-4 TRBD2 CASSLAAAGGRDTQYF TGTGCCAGCAGTCTCGCCGCAGCGGGGGGGAGGGATACGCAGTATTTT
TRBJ2-2 - TRBV3-1 - CASSQERPIGELFF TGTGCCAGCAGCCAAGAAAGGCCCATCGGGGAGCTGTTTTTT
TRBJ2-7 - TRBV7-2 - CASSPSRGSDEQYF TGTGCCAGCAGCCCCTCCCGGGGTTCGGACGAGCAGTACTTC